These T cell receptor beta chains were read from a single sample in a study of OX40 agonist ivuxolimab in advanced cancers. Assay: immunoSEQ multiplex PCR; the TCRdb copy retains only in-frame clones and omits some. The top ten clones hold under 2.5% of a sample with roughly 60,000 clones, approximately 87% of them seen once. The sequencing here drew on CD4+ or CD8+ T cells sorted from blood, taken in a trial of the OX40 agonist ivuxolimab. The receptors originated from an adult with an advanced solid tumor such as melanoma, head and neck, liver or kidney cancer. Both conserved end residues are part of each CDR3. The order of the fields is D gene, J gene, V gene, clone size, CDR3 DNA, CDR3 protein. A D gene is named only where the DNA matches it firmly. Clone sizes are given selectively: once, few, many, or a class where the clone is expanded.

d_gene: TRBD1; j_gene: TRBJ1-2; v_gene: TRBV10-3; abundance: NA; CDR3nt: TGTGCCATCACCAGAGGACAGGGCTATGGCTACACCTTC; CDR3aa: CAITRGQGYGYTF
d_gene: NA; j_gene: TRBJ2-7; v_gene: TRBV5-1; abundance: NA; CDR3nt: TGCGCCAGCAGGCAGGGAGAAGGGCACGAGCAGTACTTC; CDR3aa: CASRQGEGHEQYF
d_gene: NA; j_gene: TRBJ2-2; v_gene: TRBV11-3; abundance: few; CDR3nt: TGTGCCAGCAGCCCGGGGGGACAGGCCCCCACCGGGGAGCTGTTTTTT; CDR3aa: CASSPGGQAPTGELFF
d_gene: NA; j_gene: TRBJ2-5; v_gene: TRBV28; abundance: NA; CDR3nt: TGTGCCAGCAGCATCAGGATGAAGACCCAGTACTTC; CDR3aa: CASSIRMKTQYF
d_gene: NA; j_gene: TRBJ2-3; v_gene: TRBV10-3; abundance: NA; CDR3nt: TGTGCCACCTTGGTAGGGCCCACAGATACGCAGTATTTT; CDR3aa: CATLVGPTDTQYF
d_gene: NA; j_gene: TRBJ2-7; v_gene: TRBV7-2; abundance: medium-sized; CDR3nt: TGTGCCAGCAGCCCATCGGTCCAGAACTACGAGCAGTACTTC; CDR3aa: CASSPSVQNYEQYF
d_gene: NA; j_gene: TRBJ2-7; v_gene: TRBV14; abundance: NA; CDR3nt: TGTGCCAGCAGCCAAGATCCGGGAACCTACGAGCAGTACTTC; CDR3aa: CASSQDPGTYEQYF
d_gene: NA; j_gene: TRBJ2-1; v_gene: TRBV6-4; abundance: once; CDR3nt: TGTGCCAGCAGTGAATCCCTGAACGATGAGCAGTTCTTC; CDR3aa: CASSESLNDEQFF
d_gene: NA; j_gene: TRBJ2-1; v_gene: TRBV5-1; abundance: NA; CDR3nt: TGCGCCAGCAGCCTCGGGCGGGGTGAGCAGTTCTTC; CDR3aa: CASSLGRGEQFF
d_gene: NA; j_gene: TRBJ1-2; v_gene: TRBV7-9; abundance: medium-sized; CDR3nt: TGTGCCAGCACACGGACTGATGGCTACACCTTC; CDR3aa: CASTRTDGYTF